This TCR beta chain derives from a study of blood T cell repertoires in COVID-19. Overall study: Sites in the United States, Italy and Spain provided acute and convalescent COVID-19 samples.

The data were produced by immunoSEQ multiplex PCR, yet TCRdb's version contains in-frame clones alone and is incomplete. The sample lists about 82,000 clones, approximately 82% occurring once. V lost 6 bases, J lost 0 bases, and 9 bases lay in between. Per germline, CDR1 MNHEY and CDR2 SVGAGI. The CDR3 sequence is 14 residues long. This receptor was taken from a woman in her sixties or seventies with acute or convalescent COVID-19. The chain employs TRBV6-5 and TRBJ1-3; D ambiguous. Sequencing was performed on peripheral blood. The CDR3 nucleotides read TGTGCCAGCAGCTTGAGTGTCTCTGGAAACACCATATATTTT. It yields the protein CASSLSVSGNTIYF.